The clone carrying this TCR beta chain was counted a few times. Its target is not known. V was clipped by 3 bases and J by 5 bases; unmatched bases: 9. CDR3 length equals 15 residues. Germline V gene data show CDR1 as DFQATT and CDR2 as SNEGSKA (reference sequence). The source of the sample is a study of T-cell reconstitution after alpha-beta-depleted transplantation in children. Findings and caveats of the study: One year after transplant, T-cell counts and diversity came mostly from newly produced T cells. Reportedly, only several hundred clones from non-depleted graft cells drove alpha-beta T-cell counts at about two months. Certain patients had high TCRbeta diversity at day 60, and it came from recipient T cells and thymic progenitors that survived.

Using unique molecular identifiers, the investigators prepared the TCRbeta library. TCRdb processed the PCR reads anew with MiXCR; each CDR3 protein has one entry. This table has about 980,000 distinct CDR3 sequences, about 30% appearing once. This sequence originates from a boy younger than two who had a stem cell transplant for SCID, so the T cells may come from the graft donor. This chain connects TRBV20-1 to TRBJ2-1; 8 bases fit TRBD1. This specimen consisted of PBMCs, mostly from graft donor cells, obtained 360 days after TCRalphabeta/CD19-depleted stem cell transplant. The CDR3 region is CSASPGQVGDNEQFF. CDR3 sequence (DNA): TGCAGTGCTAGTCCGGGACAGGTCGGGGACAATGAGCAGTTCTTC.